Presented here are 21 T cell receptor beta chains from one specimen sequenced in a study of T cell repertoires in cytomegalovirus infection. MiXCR was run by TCRdb on the reads, yielding one entry per CDR3 protein. The table shows 150,000 to 180,000 distinct CDR3 sequences, with about 25% occurring only once. The sequencing sample was made of PBMCs. The receptors come from a human donor in good health (CMV status not recorded). Some clones in this sample may be carry-over from other donors' samples.

This chain connects TRBV7-9 to TRBJ1-2; D possibly corresponds to TRBD1 (6 bases). The CDR3 has 14 amino acids. Trimming cost V 8 bases and J 4 bases, with 17 bases left between them. The germline V gene encodes CDR1 SEHNR and CDR2 FQNEAQ (reference sequence). The CDR3, as DNA: TGTGCCAGCGTAAGCTCAGGGGACCCCTATGGCTACACCTTC. Translated: CASVSSGDPYGYTF.

The chain combines TRBV19 with TRBJ2-5, with 15 positions matching TRBD2. After removal of 9 bases from V and 5 bases from J, the junction contained 7 bases not matched to a gene. This CDR3 has 15 residues. Germline-derived CDR1 and CDR2 are LNHDA and SQIVND (reference sequence). The CDR3, as DNA: TGTGCCAGCCGGACTAGCGGGGGGGGGATGGAGACCCAGTACTTC. It yields the protein CASRTSGGGMETQYF.

This clonotype was detected ten times or more. The V call is TRBV2, the J call TRBJ2-7, with unresolved D. The CDR3 contains 10 residues. Trimming took 6 bases from V and 3 from J, leaving 3 bases between them. Germline lookup yields CDR1 SNHLY and CDR2 FYNNEI. The CDR3 nucleotides are TGTGCCAGCAGCGACTACGAGCAGTACTTC. It yields the protein CASSDYEQYF.

This clonotype has a count of ten or more. The V gene is TRBV7-2, the J gene TRBJ2-5; D is uncertain. Germline CDR1 reads SGHTA; CDR2 reads FQGNSA. Trimming left V 5 bases short and J 1 base short, with 14 bases between. The CDR3 spans 15 residues. CDR3 region: CASSPTVGTQETQYF. CDR3 nucleotide sequence: TGTGCCAGCAGCCCCACGGTGGGAACCCAAGAGACCCAGTACTTC.

The chain has TRBV20-1 and TRBJ1-1, with D hard to call. Trimming cost V 5 bases and J 8 bases, with 18 bases left between them. The CDR3 is made up of 13 amino acids. CDR1 and CDR2 (germline): DFQATT, SNEGSKA (reference sequence). DNA for the CDR3: TGCAGTGCTGCGGAGACTACAAAGAAAGAAGCTTTCTTT. Encoded protein: CSAAETTKKEAFF.

Ten or more counts support this clonotype. V usage is TRBV7-6 and J usage is TRBJ2-5; 7 nucleotides align to TRBD1. Germline V lookup: CDR1 SGHVS, CDR2 FNYEAQ. V was clipped by 0 bases and J by 6 bases; unmatched bases: 7. The CDR3 is made up of 15 amino acids. CDR3 residues: CASSLARQGSKTQYF. The CDR3 DNA sequence: TGTGCCAGCAGCTTAGCCCGACAGGGTTCAAAGACCCAGTACTTC.

This clonotype has more than one count but fewer than ten. This sequence joins TRBV7-3 and TRBJ2-3; D uncertain. CDR3 length: 13 residues. V was clipped by 2 bases and J by 2 bases, with 5 bases between them. From germline, CDR1 is SGHTA and CDR2 FQGTGA. CDR3 DNA: TGTGCCAGCAGCTTACAGGTCACAGATACGCAGTATTTT. Translated: CASSLQVTDTQYF.

V gene TRBV28 combines with J gene TRBJ2-2; the D gene is possibly TRBD1 (6 bases). This CDR3 spans 13 amino acids. CDR1 is MDHEN, CDR2 SYDVKM, per germline. V lost 6 bases, J lost 5 bases, and 10 bases lay in between. The CDR3 loop reads CASRKGGTGELFF. CDR3 nucleotides: TGTGCCAGCAGGAAAGGGGGAACCGGGGAGCTGTTTTTT.

Here the CDR3 DNA reads TGCAGTGCTACTTTCACAGATACGCAGTATTTT. Translated, it gives CSATFTDTQYF. The genes are TRBV20-1 and TRBJ2-3; D is undetermined. Trimming cost V 4 bases and J 2 bases, with 4 bases left between them. Germline V gene lookup returns CDR1 DFQATT and CDR2 SNEGSKA (reference sequence). The CDR3 has 11 amino acids.

This clonotype was detected a few times. The V call is TRBV28, the J call TRBJ2-7, with 8 bases matching TRBD1. The CDR3 loop spans 12 amino acids. Trimming at V came to 6 bases and at J to 7 bases, leaving 5 bases not matched to a gene. From germline, CDR1 is MDHEN and CDR2 SYDVKM. The CDR3 is CASSYDRGEQYF. The CDR3 nucleotides are TGTGCCAGCAGCTATGACAGGGGTGAGCAGTACTTC.

In its sample, this clonotype was seen a few times. The chain couples TRBV12-3 or TRBV12-4 to TRBJ1-6; 7 bases fit TRBD1. This CDR3 is 14 amino acids long. Trimming at V came to 4 bases and at J to 9 bases, leaving 6 bases not matched to a gene. The CDR3 protein is CASSSTGAGSPLHF. The CDR3, as DNA: TGTGCCAGCAGTTCTACAGGGGCAGGTTCACCCCTCCACTTT.

This sequence joins TRBV7-8 and TRBJ2-6, with D perhaps TRBD2 (6 bases). The germline V and J ends were trimmed by 2 bases and 0 bases, with 14 bases remaining between them. The CDR3 consists of 18 residues. In germline, CDR1 is SGHVS, CDR2 FQNEAQ. CDR3 in DNA: TGTGCCAGCAGCTTACTTGCCTCGGGGGACTCTGGGGCCAACGTCCTGACTTTC. It encodes CASSLLASGDSGANVLTF. Variable domain in full (rest from reference TRBV7-8 and TRBJ2-6): GAGVSQSPRYKVAKRGQDVALRCDPISGHVSLFWYQQALGQGPEFLTYFQNEAQLDKSGLPSDRFFAERPEGSVSTLKIQRTQQEDSAVYLCASSLLASGDSGANVLTFGAGSRLTVL.

The chain is built from TRBV5-5 and TRBJ2-2, with D unclear. Per the germline V gene, CDR1 is SGHKS and CDR2 is YYEKEE (reference sequence). The ends were cut back, 2 bases at V and 10 bases at J, with 9 bases in the middle. The CDR3 extends over 12 amino acids. Here the CDR3 reads CASSLAEVELFF. For the CDR3, the DNA is TGTGCCAGCAGCTTAGCCGAAGTGGAGCTGTTTTTT.

This rearrangement joins TRBV7-2 to TRBJ1-1; D is unresolved. From germline, CDR1 is SGHTA and CDR2 FQGNSA. V was shortened by 0 bases and J by 1 base, with 6 bases between the two germline ends. The CDR3 spans 14 residues. In nucleotides, the CDR3 is TGTGCCAGCAGCTTAGCGTCGGGGAACACTGAAGCTTTCTTT. Amino acids: CASSLASGNTEAFF. Complete variable domain (other parts from reference TRBV7-2 and TRBJ1-1): GAGVSQSPSNKVTEKGKDVELRCDPISGHTALYWYRQSLGQGLEFLIYFQGNSAPDKSGLPSDRFSAERTGGSVSTLTIQRTQQEDSAVYLCASSLASGNTEAFFGQGTRLTVV.

The chain uses TRBV5-1 and TRBJ2-7; D is tentatively TRBD1 or TRBD2 (5 bases each). Germline-derived CDR1 and CDR2 are SGHRS and YFSETQ. The V end was cut by 1 base, the J end by 4 bases, with 12 bases between. The CDR3 extends over 14 amino acids. The CDR3 sequence is CASSLFGGVYEQYF. Here the CDR3 DNA reads TGCGCCAGCAGCTTGTTTGGGGGAGTATACGAGCAGTACTTC.

This chain links TRBV12-3 or TRBV12-4 with TRBJ2-2; perhaps D is TRBD1 or TRBD2 (6 bases each). V was shortened by 11 bases and J by 4 bases, with 20 bases between the two germline ends. The CDR3 runs to 15 residues. CDR3 loop: CAGGHRASGTGELFF. The CDR3 bases are TGTGCCGGGGGGCACAGGGCGTCGGGCACCGGGGAGCTGTTTTTT.

V is TRBV5-8 and J is TRBJ1-1; the D gene is possibly TRBD1 (5 bases). Germline V gene lookup returns CDR1 SGHTS and CDR2 YDEGEE. This CDR3 region has 13 residues. Deletions cut 4 bases from V and 4 bases from J, with 11 bases between. The CDR3, as DNA: TGTGCCAGCAGCCCGAGGGGAGTCACTGAAGCTTTCTTT. Amino acids: CASSPRGVTEAFF.

This clonotype is medium-sized by share. The V gene is TRBV6-1, the J gene TRBJ2-2, with D perhaps matching TRBD1 (6 bases). The CDR3 runs to 15 residues. Germline CDR1 MNHNS, CDR2 SASEGT. Trimming shortened V by 6 bases and J by 1 base, and 12 bases separated the two germline ends. CDR3 protein: CASSKDSVNTGELFF. In DNA form, the CDR3 reads TGTGCCAGCAGCAAGGACAGCGTGAACACCGGGGAGCTGTTTTTT.

The genes are TRBV20-1 and TRBJ2-5, with TRBD1 identical over 10 bases. The CDR3 has 14 amino acids. V lost 5 bases and J lost 5; bases outside the gene matches: 8. Germline V lookup: CDR1 DFQATT, CDR2 SNEGSKA (reference sequence). The CDR3 DNA follows: TGCAGTGCTCCCGGGACAGGGGTCCGGGAGACCCAGTACTTC. This gives the protein CSAPGTGVRETQYF.

This clonotype has only a few counts. CDR3 region: CASSGTGGETEAFF. The CDR3 DNA reads as TGTGCCAGCAGTGGAACGGGAGGTGAGACTGAAGCTTTCTTT. V gene TRBV9 combines with J gene TRBJ1-1, with D uncertain. V lost 5 bases to trimming and J lost 5 bases, with 16 bases between them. Germline loops: CDR1 SGDLS, CDR2 YYNGEE. This CDR3 contains 14 residues.

The gene calls are TRBV28 and TRBJ1-5; D is possibly TRBD1 (5 bases). The CDR3 totals 14 residues. The germline gives CDR1 MDHEN, CDR2 SYDVKM. Trimming pared 6 bases from V and 6 bases from J, leaving 15 bases between. CDR3 protein: CASRQQGAGQPQHF. DNA of the CDR3: TGTGCCAGCAGGCAGCAAGGGGCAGGTCAGCCCCAGCATTTT.